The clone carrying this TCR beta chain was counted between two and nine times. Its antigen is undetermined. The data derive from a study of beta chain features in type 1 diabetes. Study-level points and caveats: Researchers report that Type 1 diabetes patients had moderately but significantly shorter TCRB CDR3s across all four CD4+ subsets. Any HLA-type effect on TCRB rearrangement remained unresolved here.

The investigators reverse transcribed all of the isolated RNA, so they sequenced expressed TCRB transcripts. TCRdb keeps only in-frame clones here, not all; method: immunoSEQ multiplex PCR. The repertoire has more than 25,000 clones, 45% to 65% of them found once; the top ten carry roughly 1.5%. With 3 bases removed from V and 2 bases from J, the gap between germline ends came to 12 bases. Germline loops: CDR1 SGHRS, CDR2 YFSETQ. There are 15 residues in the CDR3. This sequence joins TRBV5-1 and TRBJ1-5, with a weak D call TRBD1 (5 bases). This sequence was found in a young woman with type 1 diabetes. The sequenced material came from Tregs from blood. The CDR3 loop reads CASSSGLEGNQPQHF. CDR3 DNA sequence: TGCGCCAGCAGCTCAGGGTTAGAGGGCAATCAGCCCCAGCATTTT.